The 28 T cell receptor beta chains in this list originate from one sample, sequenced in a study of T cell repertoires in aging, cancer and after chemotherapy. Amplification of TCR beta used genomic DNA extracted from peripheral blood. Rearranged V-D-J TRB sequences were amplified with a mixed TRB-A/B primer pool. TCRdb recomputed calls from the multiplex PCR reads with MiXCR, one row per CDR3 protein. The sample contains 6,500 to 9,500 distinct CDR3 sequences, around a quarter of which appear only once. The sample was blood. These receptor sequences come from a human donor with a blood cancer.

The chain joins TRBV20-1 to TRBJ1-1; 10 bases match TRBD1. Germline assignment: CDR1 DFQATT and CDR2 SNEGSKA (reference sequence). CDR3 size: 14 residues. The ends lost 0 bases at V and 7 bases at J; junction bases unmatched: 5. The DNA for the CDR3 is TGCAGTGCTAGAGAGCCCGGGACAGGGGTTGAAGCTTTCTTT. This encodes CSAREPGTGVEAFF.

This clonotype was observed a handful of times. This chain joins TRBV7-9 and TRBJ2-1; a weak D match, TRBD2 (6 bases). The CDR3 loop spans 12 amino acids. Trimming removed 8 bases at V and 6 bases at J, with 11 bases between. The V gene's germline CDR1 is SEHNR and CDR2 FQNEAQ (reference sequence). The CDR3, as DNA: TGTGCCAGCGGGCGGGATCCCAATGAGCAGTTCTTC. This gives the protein CASGRDPNEQFF.

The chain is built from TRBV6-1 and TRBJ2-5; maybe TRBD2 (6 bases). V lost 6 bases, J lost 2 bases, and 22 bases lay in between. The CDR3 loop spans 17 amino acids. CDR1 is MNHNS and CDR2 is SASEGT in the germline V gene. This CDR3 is CASRLPLGGDLQETQYF. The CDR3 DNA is TGTGCCAGCAGGTTACCTCTGGGCGGGGACTTACAAGAGACCCAGTACTTC.

Here the CDR3 reads CAWIIPGTGGPYEQYF. CDR3 sequence (DNA): TGTGCCTGGATAATCCCCGGGACAGGGGGCCCCTACGAGCAGTACTTC. The chain combines TRBV30 with TRBJ2-7; TRBD1 matches 12 bases. CDR3 size: 16 residues. Looked up from germline, CDR1 is GTSNPN and CDR2 is SVGIG (reference sequence). The J segment lost 2 bases and the V segment lost 4 bases, leaving 9 bases of the junction unmatched.

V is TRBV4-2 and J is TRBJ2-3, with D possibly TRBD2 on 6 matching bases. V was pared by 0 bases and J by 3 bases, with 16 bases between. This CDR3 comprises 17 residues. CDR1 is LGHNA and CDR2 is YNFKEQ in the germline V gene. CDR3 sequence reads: CASSQDTHGEVTDTQYF. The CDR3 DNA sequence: TGTGCCAGCAGCCAAGATACCCACGGGGAGGTGACAGATACGCAGTATTTT.

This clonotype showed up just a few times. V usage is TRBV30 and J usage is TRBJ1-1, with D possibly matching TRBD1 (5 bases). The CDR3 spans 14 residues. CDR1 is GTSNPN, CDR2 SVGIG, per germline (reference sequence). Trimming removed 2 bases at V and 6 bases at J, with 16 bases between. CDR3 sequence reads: CAWSHLGPRAEAFF. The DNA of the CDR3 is TGTGCCTGGAGTCATTTGGGGCCCCGCGCTGAAGCTTTCTTT.

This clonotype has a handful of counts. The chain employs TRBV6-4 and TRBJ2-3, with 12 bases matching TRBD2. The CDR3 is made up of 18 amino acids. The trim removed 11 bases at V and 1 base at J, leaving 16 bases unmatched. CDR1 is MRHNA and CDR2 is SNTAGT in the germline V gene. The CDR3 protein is CAHKVASGGATRTDTQYF. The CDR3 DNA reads TGTGCCCATAAGGTGGCTAGCGGGGGGGCGACTCGCACAGATACGCAGTATTTT.

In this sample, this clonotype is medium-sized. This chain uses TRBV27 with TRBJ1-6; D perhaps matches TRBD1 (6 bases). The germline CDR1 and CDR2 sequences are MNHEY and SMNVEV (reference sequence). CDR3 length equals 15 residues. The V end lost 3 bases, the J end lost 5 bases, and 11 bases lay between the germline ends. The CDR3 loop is CASSLAGVNNSPLHF. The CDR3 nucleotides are TGTGCCAGCAGTTTGGCAGGGGTGAATAATTCACCCCTCCACTTT.

CDR3 protein: CASSYPPGTGSDTEAFF. The CDR3 DNA follows: TGTGCCAGCAGTTATCCCCCCGGGACAGGGTCGGACACTGAAGCTTTCTTT. The rearrangement joins TRBV6-2 or TRBV6-3 to TRBJ1-1; 9 bases are shared with TRBD1. CDR3 length equals 17 residues. After removal of 3 bases from V and 3 bases from J, the junction contained 11 bases not matched to a gene. CDR1 and CDR2 (germline): MNHEY, SVGEGT.

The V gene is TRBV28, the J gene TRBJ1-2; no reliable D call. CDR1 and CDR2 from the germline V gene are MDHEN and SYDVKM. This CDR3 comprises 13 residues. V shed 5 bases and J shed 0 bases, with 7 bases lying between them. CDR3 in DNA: TGTGCCAGCAGTCCATGGGCTAACTATGGCTACACCTTC. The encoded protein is CASSPWANYGYTF.

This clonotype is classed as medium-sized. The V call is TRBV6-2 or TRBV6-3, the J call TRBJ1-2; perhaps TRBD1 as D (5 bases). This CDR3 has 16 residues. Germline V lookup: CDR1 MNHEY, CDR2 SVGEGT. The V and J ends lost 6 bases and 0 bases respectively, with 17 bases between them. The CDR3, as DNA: TGTGCCAGCAGCAAAAATAACCAGGGAGCTAACTATGGCTACACCTTC. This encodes CASSKNNQGANYGYTF.

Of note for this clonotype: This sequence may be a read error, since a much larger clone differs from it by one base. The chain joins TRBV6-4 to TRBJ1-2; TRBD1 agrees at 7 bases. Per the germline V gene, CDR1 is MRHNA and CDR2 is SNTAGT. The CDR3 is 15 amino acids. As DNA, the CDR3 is TGTGCCATCAGTGACTCGCCAGGGACAGCTAATTCGTTGACTTTC. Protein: CAISDSPGTANSLTF.

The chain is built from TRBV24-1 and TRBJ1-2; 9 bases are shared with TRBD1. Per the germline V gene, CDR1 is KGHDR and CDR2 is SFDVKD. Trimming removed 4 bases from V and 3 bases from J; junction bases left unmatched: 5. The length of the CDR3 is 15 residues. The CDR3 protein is CATSDGQGKDYGYTF. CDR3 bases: TGTGCCACCAGTGACGGACAGGGGAAGGACTATGGCTACACCTTC.

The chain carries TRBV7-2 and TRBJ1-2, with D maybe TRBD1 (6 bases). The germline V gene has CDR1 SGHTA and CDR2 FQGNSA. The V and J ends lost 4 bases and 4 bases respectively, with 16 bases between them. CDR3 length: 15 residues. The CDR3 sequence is CASSSPQGFRYGYTF. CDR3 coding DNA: TGTGCCAGCAGCTCCCCACAGGGTTTTCGCTATGGCTACACCTTC.

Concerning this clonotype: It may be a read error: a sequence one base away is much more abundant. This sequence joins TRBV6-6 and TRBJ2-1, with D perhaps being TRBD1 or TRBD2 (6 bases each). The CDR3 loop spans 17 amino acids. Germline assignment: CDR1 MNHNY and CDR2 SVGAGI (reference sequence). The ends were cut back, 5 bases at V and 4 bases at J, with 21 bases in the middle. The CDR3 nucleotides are TGTGCCAGCAGTGAAACCCTAGGGGGGTCCCATTACAATGAGCAGTTCTTC. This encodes CASSETLGGSHYNEQFF.

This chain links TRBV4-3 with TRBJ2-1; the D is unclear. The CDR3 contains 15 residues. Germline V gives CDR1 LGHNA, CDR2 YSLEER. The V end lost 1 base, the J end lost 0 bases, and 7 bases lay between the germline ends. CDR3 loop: CASSQGAASYNEQFF. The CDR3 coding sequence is TGCGCCAGCAGCCAAGGGGCAGCCTCCTACAATGAGCAGTTCTTC.

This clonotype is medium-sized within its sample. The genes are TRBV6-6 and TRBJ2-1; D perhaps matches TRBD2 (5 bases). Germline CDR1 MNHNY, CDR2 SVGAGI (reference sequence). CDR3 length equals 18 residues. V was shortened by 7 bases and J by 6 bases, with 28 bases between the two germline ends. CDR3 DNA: TGTGCCAGCACCCTGACCCGTGGGTTGGGGAACGGAGGCAATGAGCAGTTCTTC. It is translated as CASTLTRGLGNGGNEQFF.

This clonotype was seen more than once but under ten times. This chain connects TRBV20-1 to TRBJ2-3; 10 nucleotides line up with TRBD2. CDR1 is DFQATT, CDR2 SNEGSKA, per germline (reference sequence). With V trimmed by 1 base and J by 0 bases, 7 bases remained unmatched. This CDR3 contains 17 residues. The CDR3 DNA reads TGCAGTGCTAGAGCGCCAGCGGGAGGGCCTAGCACAGATACGCAGTATTTT. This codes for CSARAPAGGPSTDTQYF.

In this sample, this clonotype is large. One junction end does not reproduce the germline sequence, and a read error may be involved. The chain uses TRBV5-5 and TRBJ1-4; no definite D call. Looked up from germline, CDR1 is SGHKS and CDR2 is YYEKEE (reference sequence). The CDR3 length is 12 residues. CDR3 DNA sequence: TGTGCCAGCAGCTTGATCCAAGGACCTCGGATGTTT. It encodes CASSLIQGPRMF.

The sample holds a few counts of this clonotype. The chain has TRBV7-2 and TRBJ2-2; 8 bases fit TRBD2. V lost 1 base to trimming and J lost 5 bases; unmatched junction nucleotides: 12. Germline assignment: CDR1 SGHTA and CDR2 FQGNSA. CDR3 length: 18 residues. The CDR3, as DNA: TGTGCCAGCAGCTTAGAAAGCCGTTTCGGGAGGGTGACCGGGGAGCTGTTTTTT. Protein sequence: CASSLESRFGRVTGELFF.

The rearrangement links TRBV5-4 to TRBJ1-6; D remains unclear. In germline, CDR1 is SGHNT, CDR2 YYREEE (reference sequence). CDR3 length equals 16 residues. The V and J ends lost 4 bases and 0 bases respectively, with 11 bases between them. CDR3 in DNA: TGTGCCAGCAGCGATCGCATCAGCTCCTATAATTCACCCCTCCACTTT. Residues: CASSDRISSYNSPLHF.

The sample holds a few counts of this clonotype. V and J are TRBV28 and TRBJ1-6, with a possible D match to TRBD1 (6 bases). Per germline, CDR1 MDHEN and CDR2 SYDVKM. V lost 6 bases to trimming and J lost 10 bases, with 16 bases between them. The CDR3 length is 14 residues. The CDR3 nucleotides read TGTGCCAGCAGGGACCCAGGGGTCATCTCACCCCTCCACTTT. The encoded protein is CASRDPGVISPLHF.

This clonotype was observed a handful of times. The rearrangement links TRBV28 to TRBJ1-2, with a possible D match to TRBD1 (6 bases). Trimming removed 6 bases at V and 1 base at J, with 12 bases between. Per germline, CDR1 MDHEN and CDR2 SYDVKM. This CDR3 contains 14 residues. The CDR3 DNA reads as TGTGCCAGCAGGAAACAGGGATATAACTATGGCTACACCTTC. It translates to CASRKQGYNYGYTF.

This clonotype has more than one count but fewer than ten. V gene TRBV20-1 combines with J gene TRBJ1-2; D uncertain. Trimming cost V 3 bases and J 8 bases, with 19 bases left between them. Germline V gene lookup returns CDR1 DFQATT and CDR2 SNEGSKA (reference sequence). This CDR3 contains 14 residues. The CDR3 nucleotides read TGCAGTGCTAGTATAAGCCTCGCCGGGTACGGCTACACCTTC. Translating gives CSASISLAGYGYTF.

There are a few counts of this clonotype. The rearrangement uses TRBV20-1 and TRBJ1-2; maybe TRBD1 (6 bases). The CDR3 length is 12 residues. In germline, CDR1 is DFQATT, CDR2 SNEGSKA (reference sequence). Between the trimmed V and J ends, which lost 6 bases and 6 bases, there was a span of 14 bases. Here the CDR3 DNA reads TGCAGTGCCAGTCAGGGGTTAGATGGCTACACCTTC. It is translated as CSASQGLDGYTF.

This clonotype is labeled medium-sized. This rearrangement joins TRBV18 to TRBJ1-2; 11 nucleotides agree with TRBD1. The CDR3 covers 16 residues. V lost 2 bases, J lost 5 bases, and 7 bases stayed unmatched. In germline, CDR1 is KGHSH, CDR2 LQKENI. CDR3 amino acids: CASSPGTGGTRYGYTF. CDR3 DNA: TGTGCCAGCTCACCAGGGACAGGGGGTACCCGGTATGGCTACACCTTC.

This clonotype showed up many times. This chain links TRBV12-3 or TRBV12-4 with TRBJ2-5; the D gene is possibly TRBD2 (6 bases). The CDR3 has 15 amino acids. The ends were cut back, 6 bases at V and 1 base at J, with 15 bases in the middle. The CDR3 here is CASRRDSMVQETQYF. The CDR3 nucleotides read TGTGCCAGCAGAAGGGACTCCATGGTCCAAGAGACCCAGTACTTC.

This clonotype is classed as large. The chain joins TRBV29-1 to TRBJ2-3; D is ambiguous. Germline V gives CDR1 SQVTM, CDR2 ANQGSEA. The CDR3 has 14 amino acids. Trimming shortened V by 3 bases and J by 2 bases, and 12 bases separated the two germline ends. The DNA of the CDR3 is TGCAGCGTTGAGCGCTACACGTCCACAGATACGCAGTATTTT. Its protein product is CSVERYTSTDTQYF.